This entry features one T cell receptor (beta chain) sequence. Recruits, aged roughly 18 to 89 years, lived in 24 US areas. Germline loops: CDR1 LGHDT, CDR2 YNNKEL (reference sequence). V was pared by 4 bases and J by 4 bases, with 16 bases between. This CDR3 is built from 15 residues. This sample was taken from a study of blood T cell repertoires in COVID-19. Study overall: The study drew acute and convalescent COVID-19 samples from the United States, Italy and Spain. The cDNA or gDNA used as material had been derived from T cells, B-cell-depleted T cells, or PBMCs.

Original analysis: For nucleated cells, counts were estimated from reference gene primer amplification. Repertoires were generated with immunoSEQ multiplex PCR, while TCRdb's copy carries only in-frame clones and drops some. V and J calls plus clone size are reproduced from that table; the DNA served to infer D and trimming. This table has about 400,000 clones, approximately 90% appearing once. Source material: PBMCs or T cells enriched from blood (not recorded which). This TCR was recovered from a young woman with acute COVID-19. This chain connects TRBV3-1 (or the pseudogene TRBV3-2) to TRBJ1-2, with D unclear. The CDR3 coding sequence is TGTGCCAGCAGCCCGATCTCAACAGAGTTCTATGGCTACACCTTC. Amino acids: CASSPISTEFYGYTF.